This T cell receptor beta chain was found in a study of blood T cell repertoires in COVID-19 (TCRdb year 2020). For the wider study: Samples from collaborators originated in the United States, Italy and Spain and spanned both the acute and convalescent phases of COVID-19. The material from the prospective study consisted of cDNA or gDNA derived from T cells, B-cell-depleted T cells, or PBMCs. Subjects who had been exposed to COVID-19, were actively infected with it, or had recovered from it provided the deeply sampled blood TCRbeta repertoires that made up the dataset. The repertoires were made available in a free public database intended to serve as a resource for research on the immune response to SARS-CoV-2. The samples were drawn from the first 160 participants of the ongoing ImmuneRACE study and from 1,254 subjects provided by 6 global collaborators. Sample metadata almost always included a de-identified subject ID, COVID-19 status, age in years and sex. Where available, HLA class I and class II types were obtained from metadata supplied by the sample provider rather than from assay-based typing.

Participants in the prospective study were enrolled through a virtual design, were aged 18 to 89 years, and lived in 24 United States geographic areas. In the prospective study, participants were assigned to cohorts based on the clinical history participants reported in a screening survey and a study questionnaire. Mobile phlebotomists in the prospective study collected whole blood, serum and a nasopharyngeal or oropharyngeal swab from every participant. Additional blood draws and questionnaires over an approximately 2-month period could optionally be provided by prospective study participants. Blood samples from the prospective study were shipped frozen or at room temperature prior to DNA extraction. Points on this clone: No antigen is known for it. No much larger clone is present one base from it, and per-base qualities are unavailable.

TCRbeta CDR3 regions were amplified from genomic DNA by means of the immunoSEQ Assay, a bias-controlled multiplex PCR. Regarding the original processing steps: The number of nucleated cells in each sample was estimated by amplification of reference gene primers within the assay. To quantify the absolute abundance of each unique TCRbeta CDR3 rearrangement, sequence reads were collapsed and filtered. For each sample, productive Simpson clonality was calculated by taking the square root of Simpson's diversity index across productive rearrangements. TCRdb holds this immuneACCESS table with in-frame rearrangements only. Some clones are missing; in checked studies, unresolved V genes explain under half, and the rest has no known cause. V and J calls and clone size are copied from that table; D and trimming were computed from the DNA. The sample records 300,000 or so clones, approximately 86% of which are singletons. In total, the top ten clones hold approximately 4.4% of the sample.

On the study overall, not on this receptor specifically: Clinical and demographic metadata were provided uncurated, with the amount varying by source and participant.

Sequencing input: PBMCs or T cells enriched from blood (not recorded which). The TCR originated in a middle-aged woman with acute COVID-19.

CDR3 protein: CASSQRSPRSGNTIYF. The DNA sequence is given as TGTGCCAGCAGCCAAAGGTCTCCGAGGAGTGGAAACACCATATATTTT. The chain employs TRBV13 and TRBJ1-3; no D gene can be assigned with confidence. For CDR1 and CDR2, the germline V gene (reference sequence) lists PRHDT and FYEKMQ. The CDR3 runs 16 residues from the cysteine to the phenylalanine. Kept here is only the CDR3 DNA, which spans 48 bases and is read in frame from base 1. The junction shows trimming of 5 bases on V and 3 bases on J, plus 17 bases between the germline ends.